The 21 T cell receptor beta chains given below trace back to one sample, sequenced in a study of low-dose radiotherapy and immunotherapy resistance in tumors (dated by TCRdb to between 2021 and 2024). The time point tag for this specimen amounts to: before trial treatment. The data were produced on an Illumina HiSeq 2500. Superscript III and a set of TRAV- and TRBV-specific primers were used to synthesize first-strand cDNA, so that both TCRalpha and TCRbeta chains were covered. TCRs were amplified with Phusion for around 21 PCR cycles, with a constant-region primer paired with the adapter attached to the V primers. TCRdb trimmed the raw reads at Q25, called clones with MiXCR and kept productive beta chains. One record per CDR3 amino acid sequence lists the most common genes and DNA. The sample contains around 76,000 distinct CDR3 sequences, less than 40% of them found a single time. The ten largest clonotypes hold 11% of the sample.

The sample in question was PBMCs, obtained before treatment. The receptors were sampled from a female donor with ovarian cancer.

The CDR3 nucleotides read TGTGCCAGCAGTCCCAAGTGGCAGTTCGGCTACACCTTC. Translated: CASSPKWQFGYTF. The chain combines TRBV2 with TRBJ1-2, with D hard to call. This CDR3 has 13 amino acids. Germline V gives CDR1 SNHLY, CDR2 FYNNEI. Trimming shortened V by 5 bases and J by 8 bases, and 15 bases separated the two germline ends.

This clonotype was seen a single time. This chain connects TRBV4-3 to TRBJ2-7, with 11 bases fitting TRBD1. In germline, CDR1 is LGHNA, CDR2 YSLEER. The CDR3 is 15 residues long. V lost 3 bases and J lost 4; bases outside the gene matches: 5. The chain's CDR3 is CASSQRTGGQYEQYF. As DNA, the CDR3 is TGCGCCAGCAGCCAGAGGACAGGGGGCCAGTACGAGCAGTACTTC.

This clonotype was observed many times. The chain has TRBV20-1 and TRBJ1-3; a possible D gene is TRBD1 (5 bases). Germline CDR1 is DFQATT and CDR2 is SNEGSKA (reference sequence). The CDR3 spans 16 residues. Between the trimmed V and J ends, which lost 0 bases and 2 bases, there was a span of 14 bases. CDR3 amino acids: CSARDPRRATGNTIYF. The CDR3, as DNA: TGCAGTGCTAGAGATCCCCGCAGGGCCACTGGAAACACCATATATTTT.

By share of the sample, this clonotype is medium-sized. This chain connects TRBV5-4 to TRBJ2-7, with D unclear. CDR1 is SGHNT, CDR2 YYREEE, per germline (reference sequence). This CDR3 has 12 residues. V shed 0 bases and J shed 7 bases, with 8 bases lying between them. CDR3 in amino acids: CASSLGDGEQYF. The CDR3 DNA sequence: TGTGCCAGCAGCTTGGGTGACGGAGAGCAGTACTTC.

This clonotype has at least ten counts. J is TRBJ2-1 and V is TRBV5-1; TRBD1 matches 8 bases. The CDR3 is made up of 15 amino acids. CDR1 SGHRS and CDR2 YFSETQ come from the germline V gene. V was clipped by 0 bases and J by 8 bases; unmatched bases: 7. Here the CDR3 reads CASSLENQGADEQFF. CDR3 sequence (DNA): TGCGCCAGCAGCTTGGAGAATCAGGGGGCGGATGAGCAGTTCTTC. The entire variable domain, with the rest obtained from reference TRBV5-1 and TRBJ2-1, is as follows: KAGVTQTPRYLIKTRGQQVTLSCSPISGHRSVSWYQQTPGQGLQFLFEYFSETQRNKGNFPGRFSGRQFSNSRSEMNVSTLELGDSALYLCASSLENQGADEQFFGPGTRLTVL.

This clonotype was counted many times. The CDR3 coding sequence is TGTGCCAGCGGGACTCATCAGCCCCAGCATTTT. This translates into CASGTHQPQHF. The genes are TRBV6-6 and TRBJ1-5, with D maybe TRBD1 (5 bases). The V end lost 8 bases, the J end lost 5 bases, and 7 bases lay between the germline ends. Germline V gene lookup returns CDR1 MNHNY and CDR2 SVGAGI (reference sequence). The CDR3 has 11 amino acids.

The CDR3 region is CASSLIQNIRELFF. The CDR3 nucleotides read TGTGCCAGCAGCTTGATCCAGAATATCAGGGAGCTGTTTTTT. This sequence joins TRBV5-6 and TRBJ2-2; D gene unclear. Trimming cost V 1 base and J 9 bases, with 13 bases left between them. Germline V gives CDR1 SGHDT, CDR2 YYEEEE. CDR3 length: 14 residues.

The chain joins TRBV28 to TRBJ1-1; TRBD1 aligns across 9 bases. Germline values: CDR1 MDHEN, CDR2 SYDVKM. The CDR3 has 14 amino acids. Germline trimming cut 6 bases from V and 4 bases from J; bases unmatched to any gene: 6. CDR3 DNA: TGTGCCAGCAGGGGGGACAGGGAGATCACTGAAGCTTTCTTT. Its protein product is CASRGDREITEAFF.

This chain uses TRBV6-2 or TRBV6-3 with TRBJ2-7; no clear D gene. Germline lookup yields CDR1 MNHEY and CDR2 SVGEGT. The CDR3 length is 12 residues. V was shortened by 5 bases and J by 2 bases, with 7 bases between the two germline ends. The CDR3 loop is CASSQSTYEQYF. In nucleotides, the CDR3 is TGTGCCAGCAGTCAGAGTACCTACGAGCAGTACTTC.

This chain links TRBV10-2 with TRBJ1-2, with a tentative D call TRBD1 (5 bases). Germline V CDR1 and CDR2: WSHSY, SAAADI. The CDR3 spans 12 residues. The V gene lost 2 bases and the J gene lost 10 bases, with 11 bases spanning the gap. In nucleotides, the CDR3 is TGCGCCAGCAGTGAGGACAGAAGATCCTACACCTTC. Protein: CASSEDRRSYTF.

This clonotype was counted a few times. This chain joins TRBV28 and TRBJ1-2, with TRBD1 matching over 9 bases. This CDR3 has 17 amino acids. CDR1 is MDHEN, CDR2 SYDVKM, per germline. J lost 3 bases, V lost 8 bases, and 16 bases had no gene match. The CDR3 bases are TGTGCCAGCCACCTACCGCCTCGGACAGGGGAGGACTATGGCTACACCTTC. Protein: CASHLPPRTGEDYGYTF.

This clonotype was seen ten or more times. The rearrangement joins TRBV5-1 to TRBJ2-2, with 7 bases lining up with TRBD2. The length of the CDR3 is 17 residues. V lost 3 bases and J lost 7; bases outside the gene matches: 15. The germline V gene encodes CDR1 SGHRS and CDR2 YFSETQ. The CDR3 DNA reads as TGCGCCAGCAGCTCATCCTCGGCGGGAGTGGTAGTCGGGGAGCTGTTTTTT. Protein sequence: CASSSSSAGVVVGELFF.

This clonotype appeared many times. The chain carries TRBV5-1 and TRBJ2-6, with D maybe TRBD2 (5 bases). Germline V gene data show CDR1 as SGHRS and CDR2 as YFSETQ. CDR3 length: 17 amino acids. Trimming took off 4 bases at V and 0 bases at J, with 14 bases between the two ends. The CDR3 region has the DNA TGCGCCAGCAGCCCCGAGGGCAGCCTCTCTGGGGCCAACGTCCTGACTTTC. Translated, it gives CASSPEGSLSGANVLTF.

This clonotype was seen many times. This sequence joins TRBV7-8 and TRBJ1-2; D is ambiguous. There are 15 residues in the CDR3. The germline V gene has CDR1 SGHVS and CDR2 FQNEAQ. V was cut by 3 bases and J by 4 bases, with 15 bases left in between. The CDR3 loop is CASSLDPGPVYGYTF. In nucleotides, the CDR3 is TGTGCCAGCAGCTTGGACCCCGGGCCGGTCTATGGCTACACCTTC.

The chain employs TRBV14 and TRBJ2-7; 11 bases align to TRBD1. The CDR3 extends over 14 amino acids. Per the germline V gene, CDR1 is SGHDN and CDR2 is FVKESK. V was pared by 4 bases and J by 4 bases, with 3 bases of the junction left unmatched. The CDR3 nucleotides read TGTGCCAGCAGCCCGGACAGGGGGCCATACGAGCAGTACTTC. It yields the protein CASSPDRGPYEQYF.

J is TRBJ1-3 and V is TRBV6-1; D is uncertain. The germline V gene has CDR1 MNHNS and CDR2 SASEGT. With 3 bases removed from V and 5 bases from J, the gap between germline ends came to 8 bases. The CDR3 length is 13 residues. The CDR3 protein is CASSDSRRNTIYF. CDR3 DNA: TGTGCCAGCAGTGACAGCAGAAGAAACACCATATATTTT.

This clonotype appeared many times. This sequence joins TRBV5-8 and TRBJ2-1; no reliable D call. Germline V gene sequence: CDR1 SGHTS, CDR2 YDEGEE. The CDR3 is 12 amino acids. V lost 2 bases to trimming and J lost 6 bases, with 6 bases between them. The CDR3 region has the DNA TGTGCCAGCAGCTTTTGGATCAATGAGCAGTTCTTC. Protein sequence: CASSFWINEQFF.

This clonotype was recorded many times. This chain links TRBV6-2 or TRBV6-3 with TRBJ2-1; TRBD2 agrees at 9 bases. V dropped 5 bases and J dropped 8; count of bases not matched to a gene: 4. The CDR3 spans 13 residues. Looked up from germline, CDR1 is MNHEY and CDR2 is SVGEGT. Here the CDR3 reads CASSIGTSYEQFF. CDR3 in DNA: TGTGCCAGCAGTATCGGGACTAGCTATGAGCAGTTCTTC.

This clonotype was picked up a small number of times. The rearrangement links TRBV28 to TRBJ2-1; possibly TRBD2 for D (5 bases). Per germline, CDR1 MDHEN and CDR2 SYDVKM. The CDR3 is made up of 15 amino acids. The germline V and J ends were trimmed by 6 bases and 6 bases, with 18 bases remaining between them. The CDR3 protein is CASRLWAGKPNEQFF. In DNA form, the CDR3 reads TGTGCCAGCAGGCTCTGGGCGGGTAAACCCAATGAGCAGTTCTTC.

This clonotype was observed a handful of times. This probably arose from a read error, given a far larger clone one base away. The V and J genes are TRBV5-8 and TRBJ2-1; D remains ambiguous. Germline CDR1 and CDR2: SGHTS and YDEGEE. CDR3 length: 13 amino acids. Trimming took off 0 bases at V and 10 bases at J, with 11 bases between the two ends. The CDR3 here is CASSLASSYEQFF. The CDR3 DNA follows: TGTGCCAGCAGCTTGGCCTCATCCTACGAGCAGTTCTTC.

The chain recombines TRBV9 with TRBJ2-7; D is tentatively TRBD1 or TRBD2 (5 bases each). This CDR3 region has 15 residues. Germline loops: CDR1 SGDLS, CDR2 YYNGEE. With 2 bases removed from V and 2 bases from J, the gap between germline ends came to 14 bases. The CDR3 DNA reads TGTGCCAGCAGCGTCACCGGGACGGGTACCTACGAGCAGTACTTC. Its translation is CASSVTGTGTYEQYF.